This entry describes one T cell receptor (beta chain). The antigen is undetermined. This sample is part of a study of cytomegalovirus exposure and HLA in healthy donors. Findings and caveats of the study: Later work found most CMV-associated TCR beta chains apparently HLA-restricted.

Trimming left V 5 bases short and J 1 base short, with 12 bases between. The V gene's germline CDR1 is LNHDA and CDR2 SQIVND (reference sequence). The CDR3 contains 14 residues. The PCR used 60 Vbeta and 13 Jbeta primers. TCRdb's copy holds only in-frame clones and misses some; the assay was immunoSEQ multiplex PCR. The data contain tens of thousands of clones, approximately 67% of them singletons. The specimen sequenced was PBMCs. The receptor comes from a woman aged 25 to 45 in good health and CMV-seronegative. The chain combines TRBV19 with TRBJ2-7; D not certain. CDR3 in DNA: TGTGCCAGTAGTTCCCGACTGGAATCCTACGAGCAGTACTTC. Amino acid sequence: CASSSRLESYEQYF.